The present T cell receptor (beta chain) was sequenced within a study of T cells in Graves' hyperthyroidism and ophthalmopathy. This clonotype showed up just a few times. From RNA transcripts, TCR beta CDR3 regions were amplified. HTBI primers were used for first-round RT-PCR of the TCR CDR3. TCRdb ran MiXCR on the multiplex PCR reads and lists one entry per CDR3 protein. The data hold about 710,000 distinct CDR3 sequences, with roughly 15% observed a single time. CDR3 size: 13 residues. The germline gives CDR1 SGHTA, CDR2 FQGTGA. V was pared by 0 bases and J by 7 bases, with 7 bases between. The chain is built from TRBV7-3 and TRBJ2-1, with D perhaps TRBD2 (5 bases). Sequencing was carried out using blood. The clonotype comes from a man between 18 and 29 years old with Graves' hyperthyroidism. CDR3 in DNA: TGTGCCAGCAGCTTAACTAGCGTAAATGAGCAGTTCTTC. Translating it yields CASSLTSVNEQFF.